The clone carrying this T cell receptor beta chain was found many times. What it recognizes is unknown. TCR beta CDR3 regions were amplified from RNA. A set of HTBI primers served as the primers for a first-round RT-PCR of the TCR CDR3. TCRdb reprocessed the multiplex PCR reads with MiXCR, giving one entry per CDR3 protein. The sample shows around 600,000 distinct CDR3 sequences, 14% of them seen only once. This sample stems from a study of T cells in Graves' hyperthyroidism and ophthalmopathy. Study-wide results and limits: Within blood appeared most thyroid clonotypes that had expanded above 0.001. Ophthalmopathy and stable hyperthyroidism were told apart by a 13 V-J model.

The CDR3 loop spans 17 amino acids. The V gene end was trimmed by 7 bases and the J gene end by 3 bases; junction bases not matched to a gene: 13. The sequencing sample was made of blood. V gene TRBV12-3 or TRBV12-4 combines with J gene TRBJ2-1; 9 bases agree with TRBD2. The sequence was obtained from a woman aged 18-30 years with Graves' ophthalmopathy. The CDR3 loop reads CASTLWASGKDYNEQFF. The CDR3 DNA is TGTGCCAGCACCCTTTGGGCTAGCGGGAAAGACTACAATGAGCAGTTCTTC.